These T cell receptor beta chains were read from a single sample in a study of blood T cell repertoires in COVID-19. Produced via immunoSEQ multiplex PCR; TCRdb's table is partial and in-frame only. This sample has around 260,000 clones, with roughly 90% found just once. The specimen sequenced was peripheral blood. The receptors were gathered from a man between 60 and 75 years old who had recovered from COVID-19. Each CDR3 is given with its conserved first and last residue. The D gene is left open where the match is weak. Clone size, where shown, is once, few, many, or a class for clones that have expanded.

CDR3: CASSLDLGSSLGPREQYF
DNA: TGTGCCAGCAGCTTAGACTTGGGCAGCTCCTTGGGGCCCAGGGAGCAGTACTTC
J: TRBJ2-7
V: TRBV7-9
size: few
D: -

CDR3: CASRPGQYNTEAFF
DNA: TGTGCCAGTAGACCGGGACAGTATAACACTGAAGCTTTCTTT
J: TRBJ1-1
V: TRBV19
size: -
D: TRBD1

CDR3: CASSAGIGSYEQYF
DNA: TGTGCCAGCAGCGCGGGAATTGGATCCTACGAGCAGTACTTC
J: TRBJ2-7
V: TRBV9
size: -
D: -

CDR3: CASSSGTNEQYF
DNA: TGTGCCAGCAGCTCCGGGACTAACGAGCAGTACTTC
J: TRBJ2-7
V: TRBV5-5
size: -
D: TRBD2

CDR3: CASSSYTGMGSYEQYF
DNA: TGTGCCAGCAGCTCATACACAGGTATGGGCTCCTACGAGCAGTACTTC
J: TRBJ2-7
V: TRBV5-6
size: -
D: -

CDR3: CASSQQGGADTQYF
DNA: TGTGCCAGCAGCCAACAGGGTGGGGCAGATACGCAGTATTTT
J: TRBJ2-3
V: TRBV5-6
size: -
D: -

CDR3: CASGRGTGSSYEQYF
DNA: TGTGCCAGCGGGAGGGGGACAGGGAGCTCCTACGAGCAGTACTTC
J: TRBJ2-7
V: TRBV6-5
size: -
D: TRBD1

CDR3: CASSNESSGGAGQETQYF
DNA: TGTGCCAGCAGCAATGAGTCTAGCGGGGGGGCCGGGCAAGAGACCCAGTACTTC
J: TRBJ2-5
V: TRBV21-1
size: -
D: -

CDR3: CASSLRWEINTEAFF
DNA: TGTGCCAGCAGCTTACGGTGGGAGATTAACACTGAAGCTTTCTTT
J: TRBJ1-1
V: TRBV13
size: -
D: -

CDR3: CASSVGQGAGQPQHF
DNA: TGTGCCAGCAGCGTGGGACAGGGGGCAGGACAGCCCCAGCATTTT
J: TRBJ1-5
V: TRBV7-9
size: -
D: TRBD1

CDR3: CASSAQGAGSYNEQFF
DNA: TGTGCCAGCAGCGCCCAGGGGGCAGGGTCCTACAATGAGCAGTTCTTC
J: TRBJ2-1
V: TRBV9
size: -
D: TRBD1

CDR3: CASTSWTSGYNEQFF
DNA: TGTGCCAGCACCTCATGGACTAGCGGCTACAATGAGCAGTTCTTC
J: TRBJ2-1
V: TRBV6-5
size: -
D: TRBD2

CDR3: CASSLPDYEQFF
DNA: TGTGCCAGCAGTTTACCCGACTATGAGCAGTTCTTC
J: TRBJ2-1
V: TRBV27
size: -
D: -

CDR3: CASRGGTSGPYNEQFF
DNA: TGTGCCAGCAGGGGGGGGACTAGCGGGCCATACAATGAGCAGTTCTTC
J: TRBJ2-1
V: TRBV2
size: -
D: TRBD2

CDR3: CASSPGQGPPLHF
DNA: TGCGCCAGCAGTCCGGGACAGGGGCCACCCCTCCACTTT
J: TRBJ1-6
V: TRBV10-1
size: few
D: TRBD1